This entry lists 5 T cell receptor beta chains sequenced from one sample in a study of regulatory T cells in long-lasting Graves disease. Time point defined: newly diagnosed GD, antithyroid drugs for less than 3 months. Generation of the TCR library employed RNA extracted from PBMCs. Building the TCR beta libraries relied on iRepertoire HTBI primers, and CDR3 regions underwent Arm-PCR. TCRdb passed the multiplex PCR reads through MiXCR, listing each CDR3 protein once. The data hold about 450,000 distinct CDR3 sequences, with around 15% observed a single time. A further study also used this sample, focusing on T cells in Graves' hyperthyroidism and ophthalmopathy.

The material sequenced was peripheral blood mononuclear cells (PBMCs), taken at new diagnosis, from a patient treated with antithyroid drugs. These receptors were collected from a woman between 50 and 59 years old with Graves disease.

The rearrangement joins TRBV24-1 to TRBJ1-2; tentatively, D is TRBD1 (6 bases). The CDR3 extends over 14 amino acids. Trimming removed 3 bases at V and 4 bases at J, with 11 bases between. Looked up from germline, CDR1 is KGHDR and CDR2 is SFDVKD. The CDR3 reads CATSDHRVAYGYTF. In DNA form, the CDR3 reads TGTGCCACCAGTGATCACAGGGTTGCCTATGGCTACACCTTC.

This clonotype was detected a few times. Relative to the germline gene, one junction end is altered; a read error may explain this. The chain has TRBV20-1 and TRBJ2-2; 8 bases agree with TRBD1. CDR1 is DFQATT and CDR2 is SNEGSKA in the germline V gene (reference sequence). This CDR3 region has 15 residues. The CDR3 sequence: CSARAGTGNTGELFF. The CDR3 coding sequence is TGCAGTGCGAGAGCCGGGACAGGCAACACCGGGGAGCTGTTTTTT.

The sample holds one count of this clonotype. This sequence joins TRBV7-9 and TRBJ2-3; the D gene is possibly TRBD2 (6 bases). CDR3 length: 17 residues. Germline CDR1 reads SEHNR; CDR2 reads FQNEAQ (reference sequence). Between the trimmed V and J ends, which lost 3 bases and 2 bases, there was a span of 18 bases. CDR3 in DNA: TGTGCCAGCAGCTTCACGGTTGCTGCGGGGTCCACAGATACGCAGTATTTT. Protein sequence: CASSFTVAAGSTDTQYF.

The chain carries TRBV3-1 and TRBJ1-4; D unclear. V lost 3 bases, J lost 0 bases, and 14 bases lay in between. Germline lookup yields CDR1 LGHDT and CDR2 YNNKEL (reference sequence). This CDR3 has 17 amino acids. The CDR3 coding sequence is TGTGCCAGCAGCCATGACCCCCGGGGTGCAACTAATGAAAAACTGTTTTTT. As protein: CASSHDPRGATNEKLFF.

In its sample, this clonotype was seen many times. CDR3 DNA sequence: TGCAGCGTTGAAGATAGGGAAGCGGGAGGGAATTATACGCAGTATTTT. Amino acids: CSVEDREAGGNYTQYF. V gene TRBV29-1 combines with J gene TRBJ2-3; 10 bases map to TRBD2. CDR1 is SQVTM and CDR2 is ANQGSEA in the germline V gene. Losses at the gene ends were 0 bases for V and 7 bases for J; bases not matched to a gene: 10. This CDR3 is 16 amino acids long.